Below are 10 T cell receptor beta chains sequenced from a single sample in a study of blood T cell repertoires in COVID-19. Sequencing was performed with immunoSEQ multiplex PCR; in TCRdb, only in-frame clones are kept and a portion is missing. This table holds approximately 240,000 clones, roughly 80% found once. The sequenced sample was peripheral blood. The receptors derive from a woman aged 25 to 39 who had recovered from COVID-19.

The gene calls are TRBV28 and TRBJ2-1, with a weak D call TRBD2 (6 bases). V gave up 8 bases and J gave up 4 bases, with 21 bases separating them. CDR1 is MDHEN and CDR2 is SYDVKM in the germline V gene. The CDR3 runs to 16 residues. Here the CDR3 reads CASHPSGQREYNEQFF. DNA for the CDR3: TGTGCCAGCCATCCCAGCGGGCAAAGAGAATACAATGAGCAGTTCTTC.

This rearrangement joins TRBV6-1 to TRBJ2-5, with D possibly matching TRBD2 (6 bases). The V end lost 4 bases, the J end lost 0 bases, and 27 bases lay between the germline ends. Germline-derived CDR1 and CDR2 are MNHNS and SASEGT. There are 20 residues in the CDR3. In nucleotides, the CDR3 is TGTGCCAGCAGTGGGACGACAGTCACCGTTTTTGGCGGGAACCAAGAGACCCAGTACTTC. This sequence encodes CASSGTTVTVFGGNQETQYF.

The chain links TRBV6-5 to TRBJ1-3; 8 bases fit TRBD1. The junction had 6 bases not matched to a gene; V was cut back by 7 bases and J by 4 bases. The germline gives CDR1 MNHEY, CDR2 SVGAGI. This CDR3 contains 14 residues. The CDR3 DNA sequence: TGTGCCAGCACCGACAGGGGATCCGGAAACACCATATATTTT. It encodes CASTDRGSGNTIYF.

The V call is TRBV29-1, the J call TRBJ1-1; tentative D call: TRBD1 (6 bases). The CDR3 covers 11 residues. Trimming took 4 bases from V and 5 from J, leaving 8 bases between them. CDR1 SQVTM and CDR2 ANQGSEA come from the germline V gene. The CDR3 coding sequence is TGCAGCGTTGCCAGGGGAACTGAAGCTTTCTTT. Its protein is CSVARGTEAFF.

The chain is built from TRBV7-9 and TRBJ1-1; D possibly corresponds to TRBD1 (5 bases). Trimming removed 3 bases from V and 0 bases from J, with 11 bases in between. CDR1 SEHNR and CDR2 FQNEAQ come from the germline V gene (reference sequence). The CDR3 has 15 amino acids. Here the CDR3 DNA reads TGTGCCAGCAGCTTTCACAGGATTCTGAACACTGAAGCTTTCTTT. Translation: CASSFHRILNTEAFF.

The DNA for the CDR3 is TGTGCCAGCAGCCCCTCGGGACACCCTCTTGAAGCTTTCTTT. Its translation is CASSPSGHPLEAFF. The chain carries TRBV7-9 and TRBJ1-1; maybe TRBD1 (6 bases). CDR1 and CDR2 (germline): SEHNR, FQNEAQ (reference sequence). V was shortened by 5 bases and J by 7 bases, with 17 bases between the two germline ends. The CDR3 covers 14 residues.

This clone was detected a few times. V and J are TRBV19 and TRBJ2-4; 9 bases agree with TRBD1. The CDR3 length is 13 residues. Germline lookup yields CDR1 LNHDA and CDR2 SQIVND (reference sequence). V dropped 10 bases and J dropped 7; count of bases not matched to a gene: 8. The DNA for the CDR3 is TGTGCCACTACACAGGGGGCCGGGAACATTCAGTACTTC. Translating gives CATTQGAGNIQYF.

In DNA form, the CDR3 reads TGTGCCAGCAGCTCCGGACAGGGAGCATATCGGGAGCTGTTTTTT. The encoded protein is CASSSGQGAYRELFF. The chain uses TRBV7-3 and TRBJ2-2, with 8 bases matching TRBD1. J gave up 9 bases and V 4 bases, and 10 bases lay outside the gene matches. The CDR3 sequence is 15 residues long. Germline loops: CDR1 SGHTA, CDR2 FQGTGA.

The genes are TRBV10-3 and TRBJ1-1; 10 bases map to TRBD1. The V gene end was trimmed by 6 bases and the J gene end by 1 base; junction bases not matched to a gene: 8. CDR3 length: 16 residues. Per germline, CDR1 ENHRY and CDR2 SYGVKD. The CDR3 loop reads CAISGQGVGANTEAFF. CDR3 in DNA: TGTGCCATCAGCGGACAGGGGGTGGGGGCGAACACTGAAGCTTTCTTT.

The CDR3 loop reads CASSLNPGGETQYF. Here the CDR3 DNA reads TGTGCCAGCAGCTTAAATCCCGGCGGGGAGACCCAGTACTTC. The rearrangement joins TRBV11-2 to TRBJ2-5, with a possible D match to TRBD2 (5 bases). This CDR3 contains 14 residues. Per germline, CDR1 SGHAT and CDR2 FQNNGV. V lost 2 bases to trimming and J lost 5 bases, with 12 bases between them.